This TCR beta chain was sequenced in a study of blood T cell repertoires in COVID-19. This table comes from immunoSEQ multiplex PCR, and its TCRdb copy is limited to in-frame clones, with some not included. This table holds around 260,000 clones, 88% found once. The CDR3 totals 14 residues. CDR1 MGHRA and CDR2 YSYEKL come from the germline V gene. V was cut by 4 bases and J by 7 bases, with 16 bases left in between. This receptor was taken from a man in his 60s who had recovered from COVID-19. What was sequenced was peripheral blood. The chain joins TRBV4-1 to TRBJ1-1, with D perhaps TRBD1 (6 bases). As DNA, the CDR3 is TGCGCCAGCAGCCGAGAGACAGGCAGGGATGAAGCTTTCTTT. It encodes CASSRETGRDEAFF.